The clone carrying this T cell receptor beta chain was seen once. Its antigen is still unknown. The sampling schedule covered blood at baseline, cycle 4 day 1, and cycle 7 day 1. Method: immunoSEQ multiplex PCR; TCRdb's copy keeps in-frame clones and lacks some. Here the sample spans 100,000 or so clones, approximately 86% being singletons. Germline V gene data show CDR1 as SNHLY and CDR2 as FYNNEI. This CDR3 spans 13 amino acids. V was trimmed by 1 base and J by 4 bases, leaving 7 bases between them. The sample comes from a study of OX40 agonist ivuxolimab in advanced cancers. Background on the study: Participants averaged approximately 60 years of age (range about 23 to 80) and were 75% to 90% male.

General study results and limits: Also showing low normalized T-cell clonal expansion were some of the nonresponders. Dose levels from 0.1 to 3.0 mg/kg saw CD4+ and CD8+ blood T cells expand clonally by week 6.

The rearrangement joins TRBV2 to TRBJ2-5; no clear D gene. The sample was CD4+ or CD8+ T cells sorted from blood, taken in a trial of the OX40 agonist ivuxolimab. This clonotype was sampled from an adult with an advanced solid tumor such as melanoma, head and neck, liver or kidney cancer. CDR3 protein: CASSEVLGETQYF. As DNA, the CDR3 is TGTGCCAGCAGTGAAGTCCTGGGAGAGACCCAGTACTTC.